The 10 T cell receptor beta chains reported below all come from one sample, sequenced in a study of blood T cells in healthy people across ages. A sample-barcoded 5' primer and a J-beta primer mix were used in a second PCR of roughly 7 to 11 cycles. TCRdb used MiXCR to reprocess the 5' RACE reads, holding one entry per CDR3 protein. The table records 650,000 to 800,000 distinct CDR3 sequences, 40% to 50% of them present only once. Sequencing was carried out using blood. Every receptor here comes from a man in his sixties in good health.

This clonotype was detected only a few times. This sequence joins TRBV7-3 and TRBJ2-1, with TRBD2 matching over 11 bases. CDR3 size: 16 residues. Germline V gene lookup returns CDR1 SGHTA and CDR2 FQGTGA. Losses at the gene ends were 6 bases for V and 8 bases for J; bases not matched to a gene: 12. For the CDR3, the DNA is TGTGCCAGCAGAGAGAATAGCGGGGGGGCGGTATATGAGCAGTTCTTC. Its translation: CASRENSGGAVYEQFF. Filled out from reference TRBV7-3 and TRBJ2-1, the complete variable domain reads GAGVSQTPSNKVTEKGKYVELRCDPISGHTALYWYRQSLGQGPEFLIYFQGTGAADDSGLPNDRFFAVRPEGSVSTLKIQRTERGDSAVYLCASRENSGGAVYEQFFGPGTRLTVL.

This clonotype was detected a few times. This sequence joins TRBV5-1 and TRBJ2-1, with TRBD1 identical over 8 bases. The DNA end favors TRBJ2-7, so the J call may be wrong. The germline V gene encodes CDR1 SGHRS and CDR2 YFSETQ. The CDR3 loop spans 15 amino acids. CDR3 sequence (DNA): TGCGCCAGCAGCCCCGGACAGGGAACCTACAATGAGCAGTACTTC. Protein sequence: CASSPGQGTYNEQYF.

This chain links TRBV15 with TRBJ2-2; possibly TRBD1 for D (5 bases). V was cut by 0 bases and J by 6 bases, with 11 bases left in between. This CDR3 has 15 residues. Germline V lookup: CDR1 LNHNV, CDR2 YYDKDF (reference sequence). The CDR3 protein is CATSRDRTSPGELFF. DNA for the CDR3: TGTGCCACCAGCAGAGATCGGACATCCCCCGGGGAGCTGTTTTTT.

The CDR3 sequence: CASSQDCVSYNEQFF. Here the CDR3 DNA reads TGTGCCAGCAGCCAAGATTGTGTATCCTACAATGAGCAGTTCTTC. The chain uses TRBV4-2 and TRBJ2-1, with unresolved D. Germline-derived CDR1 and CDR2 are LGHNA and YNFKEQ. Trimming took 0 bases from V and 1 from J, leaving 7 bases between them. The CDR3 sequence is 15 residues long.

The gene calls are TRBV5-1 and TRBJ2-1; D is undetermined. This CDR3 spans 11 amino acids. Trimming stripped 5 bases from V and 5 bases from J, with 5 bases between. The V gene's germline CDR1 is SGHRS and CDR2 YFSETQ. Here the CDR3 DNA reads TGCGCCAGCAGGCCCAACAATGAGCAGTTCTTC. It specifies CASRPNNEQFF.

The rearrangement uses TRBV6-6 and TRBJ2-4; D ambiguous. The J call is in doubt because the DNA end fits TRBJ2-7 better. The CDR3 is made up of 14 amino acids. The germline CDR1 and CDR2 sequences are MNHNY and SVGAGI (reference sequence). CDR3 protein: CASRARVDSYEQYF. In DNA, the CDR3 is TGTGCCAGCAGAGCCCGGGTGGACTCCTACGAGCAGTACTTC.

In its sample, this clonotype was seen a few times. J is TRBJ2-1 and V is TRBV28; TRBD2 is a possible D gene (5 bases). Looked up from germline, CDR1 is MDHEN and CDR2 is SYDVKM. Trimming left V 5 bases short and J 8 bases short, with 10 bases between. This CDR3 is 12 amino acids long. CDR3 protein: CASSPGLHEQFF. CDR3 DNA sequence: TGTGCCAGCAGTCCGGGGTTGCATGAGCAGTTCTTC.

This chain joins TRBV11-2 and TRBJ1-1; no clear D gene. V was trimmed by 5 bases and J by 2 bases, leaving 12 bases between them. The CDR3 totals 14 residues. The germline gives CDR1 SGHAT, CDR2 FQNNGV. CDR3: CASSVGARNTEAFF. Written as DNA, the CDR3 is TGTGCCAGCAGCGTAGGAGCCCGCAACACTGAAGCTTTCTTT.

At least ten counts were recorded for this clonotype. The chain employs TRBV24-1 and TRBJ2-3, with TRBD2 identical over 14 bases. Germline V CDR1 and CDR2: KGHDR, SFDVKD. The CDR3 has 18 residues. J gave up 0 bases and V 7 bases, and 8 bases lay outside the gene matches. Here the CDR3 DNA reads TGTGCCACCAGCTCCGGGACTAGCGGGAGAACTAGCACAGATACGCAGTATTTT. Translation gives CATSSGTSGRTSTDTQYF.

The rearrangement links TRBV21-1 to TRBJ2-7; TRBD2 is taken as the D call from the table, unchecked against the DNA. TRBV21-1 is recorded as a pseudogene. CDR3 length: 17 residues. The CDR3 nucleotides are TGTGCCAGCAGCAAAGAGGCAGGGTCCTTAAGCTCCTACGAGCAGTACTTC. Its protein product is CASSKEAGSLSSYEQYF.